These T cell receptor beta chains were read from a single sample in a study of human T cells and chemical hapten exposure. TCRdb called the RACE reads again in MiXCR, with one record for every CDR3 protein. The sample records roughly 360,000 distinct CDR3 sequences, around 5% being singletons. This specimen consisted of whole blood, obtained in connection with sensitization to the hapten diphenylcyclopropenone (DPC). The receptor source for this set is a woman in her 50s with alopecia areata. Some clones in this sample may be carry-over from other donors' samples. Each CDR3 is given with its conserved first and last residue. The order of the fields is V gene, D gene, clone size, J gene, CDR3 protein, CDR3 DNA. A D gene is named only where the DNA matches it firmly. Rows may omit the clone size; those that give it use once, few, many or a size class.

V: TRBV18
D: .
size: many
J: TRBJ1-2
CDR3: CASSPGGINYGYTF
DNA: TGTGCCAGCTCACCGGGGGGGATAAACTATGGCTACACCTTC

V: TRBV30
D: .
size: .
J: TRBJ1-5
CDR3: CAWSVQWSNQPQHF
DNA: TGTGCCTGGAGTGTACAGTGGAGCAATCAGCCCCAGCATTTT

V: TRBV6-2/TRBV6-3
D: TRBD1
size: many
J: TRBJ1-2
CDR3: CASSFGTANLYGYTF
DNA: TGTGCCAGCAGTTTCGGGACAGCAAATCTCTATGGCTACACCTTC

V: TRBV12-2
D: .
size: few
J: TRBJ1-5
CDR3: CASRFWDRVPQPQHF
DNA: TGTGCAAGTCGCTTCTGGGACAGGGTGCCTCAGCCCCAGCATTTT

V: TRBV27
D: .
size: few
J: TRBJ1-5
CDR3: CASGPGSNQPQHF
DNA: TGTGCCAGCGGCCCTGGGAGCAATCAGCCCCAGCATTTT

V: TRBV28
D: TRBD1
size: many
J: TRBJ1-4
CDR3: CASSAGTGMYANEKLFF
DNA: TGTGCCAGCAGTGCCGGGACAGGGATGTATGCTAATGAAAAACTGTTTTTT

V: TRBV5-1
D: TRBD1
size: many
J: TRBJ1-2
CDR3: CASSLGAGGFLNYGYTF
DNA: TGCGCCAGCAGCTTAGGGGCAGGGGGATTTCTGAACTATGGCTACACCTTC

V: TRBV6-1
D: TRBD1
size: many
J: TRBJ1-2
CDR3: CASSTWTGEDGYTF
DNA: TGTGCCAGCAGTACTTGGACAGGGGAGGATGGCTACACCTTC

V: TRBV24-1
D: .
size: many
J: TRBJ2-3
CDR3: CATSDTRASTDTQYF
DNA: TGTGCCACCAGTGATACCAGGGCCAGCACAGATACGCAGTATTTT

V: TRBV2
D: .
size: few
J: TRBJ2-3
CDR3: CASKVGAAADTQYF
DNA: TGTGCCAGCAAGGTCGGCGCAGCGGCAGATACGCAGTATTTT

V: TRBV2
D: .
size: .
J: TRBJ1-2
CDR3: CASSERGGGFNTF
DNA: TGTGCCAGCAGTGAGAGAGGGGGAGGGTTCAACACCTTC

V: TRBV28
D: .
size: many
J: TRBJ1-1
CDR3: CASSLDREAFF
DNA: TGTGCCAGCAGTTTAGACAGAGAAGCTTTCTTT

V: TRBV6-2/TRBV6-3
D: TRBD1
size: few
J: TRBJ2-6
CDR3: CASSLRQGSTSGANVLTF
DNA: TGTGCCAGCAGTCTTAGACAGGGCTCTACCTCTGGGGCCAACGTCCTGACTTTC

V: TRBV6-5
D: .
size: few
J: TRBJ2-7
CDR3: CASSHPGDWINGEQYF
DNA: TGTGCCAGCAGTCACCCCGGGGACTGGATCAACGGGGAGCAGTACTTC

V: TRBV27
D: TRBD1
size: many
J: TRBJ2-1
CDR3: CASSSDRAQDEQFF
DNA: TGTGCCAGCAGTTCGGACAGGGCCCAGGATGAGCAGTTCTTC

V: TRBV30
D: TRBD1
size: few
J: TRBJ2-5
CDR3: CAWSTPDRAQETQYF
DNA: TGTGCCTGGAGTACCCCGGACAGGGCACAAGAGACCCAGTACTTC

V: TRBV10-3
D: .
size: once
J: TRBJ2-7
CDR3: CAIKFSRDAYEQNF
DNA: TGTGCCATCAAATTTAGCAGGGATGCCTACGAGCAGAACTTC

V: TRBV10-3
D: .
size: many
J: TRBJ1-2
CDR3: CAISELVSHYGYTF
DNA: TGTGCCATCAGTGAATTGGTCAGTCATTATGGCTACACCTTC

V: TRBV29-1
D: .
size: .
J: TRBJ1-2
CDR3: CSVEVGQGMKGYTF
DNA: TGCAGCGTTGAAGTTGGGCAGGGGATGAAGGGCTACACCTTC

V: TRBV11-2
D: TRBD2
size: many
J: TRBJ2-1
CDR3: CASSPLAGGPGEQFF
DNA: TGTGCCAGCAGCCCCCTAGCGGGGGGGCCGGGTGAGCAGTTCTTC

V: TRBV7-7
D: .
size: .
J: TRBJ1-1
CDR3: CASSRHDRQLMYTEAFF
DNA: TGTGCCAGCAGCCGTCACGACAGACAGCTCATGTACACTGAAGCTTTCTTT

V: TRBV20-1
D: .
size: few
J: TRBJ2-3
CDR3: CSARDDGRITGTSTDTQYF
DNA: TGCAGTGCTAGAGATGACGGCAGGATCACTGGAACTAGCACAGATACGCAGTATTTT

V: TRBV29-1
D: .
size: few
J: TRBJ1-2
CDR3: CSGTGTSYGYTF
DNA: TGCAGCGGAACCGGGACGAGCTATGGCTACACCTTC

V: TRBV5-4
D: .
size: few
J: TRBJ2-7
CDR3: CASSVQALGHYEQYF
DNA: TGTGCCAGCAGCGTACAGGCACTTGGCCACTACGAGCAGTACTTC

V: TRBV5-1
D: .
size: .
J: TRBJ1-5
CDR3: CASSLAGRENQPQHF
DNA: TGCGCCAGCAGCTTGGCCGGCAGGGAAAATCAGCCCCAGCATTTT

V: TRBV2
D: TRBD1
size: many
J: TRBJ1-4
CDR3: CASSEGQGKLF
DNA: TGTGCCAGCAGTGAAGGACAGGGGAAGCTTTTT

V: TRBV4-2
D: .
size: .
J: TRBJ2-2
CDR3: CASSKADGLTGELFF
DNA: TGTGCCAGCAGCAAGGCGGACGGTTTGACCGGGGAGCTGTTTTTT

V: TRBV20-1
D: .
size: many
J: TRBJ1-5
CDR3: CSARAGPNQPQHF
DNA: TGCAGTGCTAGGGCAGGGCCCAATCAGCCCCAGCATTTT

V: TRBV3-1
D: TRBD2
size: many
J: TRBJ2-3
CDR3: CASSQVPSGGSQDTQYF
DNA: TGTGCCAGCAGCCAGGTCCCTAGCGGGGGGTCACAAGATACGCAGTATTTT